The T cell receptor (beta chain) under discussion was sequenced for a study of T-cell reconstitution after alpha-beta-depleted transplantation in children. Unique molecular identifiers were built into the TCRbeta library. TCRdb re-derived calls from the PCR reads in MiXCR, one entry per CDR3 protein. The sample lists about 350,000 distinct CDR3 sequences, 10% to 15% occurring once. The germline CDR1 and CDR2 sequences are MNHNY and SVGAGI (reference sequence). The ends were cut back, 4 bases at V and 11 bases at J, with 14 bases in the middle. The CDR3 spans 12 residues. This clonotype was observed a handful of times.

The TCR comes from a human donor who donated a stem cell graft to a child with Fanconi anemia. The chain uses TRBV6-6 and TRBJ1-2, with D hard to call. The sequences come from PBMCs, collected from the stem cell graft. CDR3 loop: CASSLGPETYTF. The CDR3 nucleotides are TGTGCCAGCAGTTTAGGGCCAGAGACGTACACCTTC.